This T cell receptor beta chain stems from a study of Graves' ophthalmopathy and Graves' hyperthyroidism. Researchers took RNA transcripts and amplified TCR beta CDR3 regions from them. The authors performed first-round RT-PCR with HTBI primers and then a second-round multiplex PCR. MiXCR, run by TCRdb on the multiplex PCR reads, gives a single entry per CDR3 protein. Here the sample spans around 1,200,000 distinct CDR3 sequences, about 38% being singletons. At least ten counts were recorded for this clonotype. Germline V lookup: CDR1 SEHNR, CDR2 FQNEAQ (reference sequence). The germline V and J ends were trimmed by 5 bases and 0 bases, with 13 bases remaining between them. This CDR3 has 16 residues.

This sequence originates from an adult man with Graves' hyperthyroidism. V is TRBV7-9 and J is TRBJ1-4; D gene uncertain. Sequencing was carried out using peripheral blood or thyroid tissue (not recorded which). The CDR3 region is CASSRSARATNEKLFF. DNA of the CDR3: TGTGCCAGCAGCCGTAGCGCCCGTGCAACTAATGAAAAACTGTTTTTT.